The next 2 T cell receptor beta chains were all read from a single sample in a study of T cell repertoires in cytomegalovirus infection. MiXCR, run by TCRdb on the reads, gives a single entry per CDR3 protein. The repertoire holds about 460,000 distinct CDR3 sequences, with 10% to 12% as singletons. The sequenced sample consisted of PBMCs. The source is a human donor in good health (CMV status not recorded). Some clones in this sample may be carry-over from other donors' samples.

In this sample, this clonotype turned up a few times. The rearrangement links TRBV20-1 to TRBJ2-3; TRBD2 matches at 12 bases. The CDR3 loop spans 15 amino acids. V trimming: 5 bases; J trimming: 2 bases; junction bases outside the gene matches: 5. The V gene's germline CDR1 is DFQATT and CDR2 SNEGSKA (reference sequence). The DNA for the CDR3 is TGCAGTGCTTCCCGGACTAGCGGGGACACAGATACGCAGTATTTT. It yields the protein CSASRTSGDTDTQYF.

The chain couples TRBV24-1 to TRBJ2-1; maybe TRBD2 (5 bases). Trimming stripped 4 bases from V and 0 bases from J, with 12 bases between. This CDR3 has 16 amino acids. The germline CDR1 and CDR2 sequences are KGHDR and SFDVKD. The CDR3 protein is CATSDPDSGSYNEQFF. The DNA of the CDR3 is TGTGCCACCAGTGACCCGGACTCAGGCTCCTACAATGAGCAGTTCTTC.